Listed here are 27 T cell receptor beta chains from one sample, sequenced in a study of Graves' ophthalmopathy and Graves' hyperthyroidism. RNA transcripts yielded amplified TCR beta CDR3 regions. Second-round multiplex PCR followed a first-round RT-PCR using HTBI primers. TCRdb re-derived calls from the multiplex PCR reads in MiXCR, one entry per CDR3 protein. In the table there are 650,000 to 900,000 distinct CDR3 sequences, roughly 40% of which are singletons. Sequencing used peripheral blood. Receptor source: an adult man with Graves' ophthalmopathy.

For this clonotype: This may be a read error: a much more frequent sequence differs by one nucleotide. This sequence joins TRBV19 and TRBJ1-4; D uncertain. This CDR3 region has 16 residues. V was shortened by 11 bases and J by 0 bases, with 19 bases between the two germline ends. Germline CDR1 and CDR2: LNHDA and SQIVND (reference sequence). CDR3 protein: CAGSYKGAATNEKLFF. CDR3 coding DNA: TGTGCCGGCAGTTATAAAGGAGCCGCAACTAATGAAAAACTGTTTTTT.

The V gene is TRBV7-3, the J gene TRBJ2-7; TRBD1 might be the D (6 bases). Germline CDR1 reads SGHTA; CDR2 reads FQGTGA. The CDR3 has 14 residues. Trimming shortened V by 1 base and J by 3 bases, and 10 bases separated the two germline ends. The CDR3 bases are TGTGCCAGCAGCTTAAAACAGGGCGGCTACGAGCAGTACTTC. Amino acids: CASSLKQGGYEQYF.

Regarding this clonotype: This is likely a read error, given that the CDR3 carries no conserved phenylalanine or tryptophan at its end. The DNA is left out, because the CDR3 cannot be placed on it with certainty; the CDR3 is given as TCRdb lists it. The V gene is TRBV29-1, the J gene TRBJ2-5; TRBD1, the table's D call, lacks a check against the DNA. The CDR3 spans 10 residues, counting both ends. Germline loops: CDR1 SQVTM, CDR2 ANQGSEA. CDR3 sequence reads: CSVKTDSQSY.

The gene calls are TRBV9 and TRBJ2-5; a weak D match, TRBD2 (5 bases). Trimming removed 3 bases at V and 5 bases at J, with 23 bases between. The CDR3 length is 17 residues. The germline V gene has CDR1 SGDLS and CDR2 YYNGEE. DNA of the CDR3: TGTGCCAGCAGCGCCCCCGGCGACGGCGGGCCCGGGGAGACCCAGTACTTC. Translation gives CASSAPGDGGPGETQYF. The complete variable domain, with remaining parts taken from reference TRBV9 and TRBJ2-5, reads DSGVTQTPKHLITATGQRVTLRCSPRSGDLSVYWYQQSLDQGLQFLIQYYNGEERAKGNILERFSAQQFPDLHSELNLSSLELGDSALYFCASSAPGDGGPGETQYFGPGTRLLVL.

This clonotype has more than one count but fewer than ten. The chain couples TRBV2 to TRBJ2-7, with TRBD1 matching over 11 bases. From germline, CDR1 is SNHLY and CDR2 FYNNEI. Germline trimming cut 5 bases from V and 0 bases from J; bases unmatched to any gene: 3. CDR3 size: 15 residues. The CDR3 nucleotides are TGTGCCAGCAGTCCGGACAGGGGGCTCTCCTACGAGCAGTACTTC. Amino acids: CASSPDRGLSYEQYF.

This clonotype was seen more than once but under ten times. V gene TRBV10-3 combines with J gene TRBJ1-5; 7 bases map to TRBD1. The germline gives CDR1 ENHRY, CDR2 SYGVKD. This CDR3 region has 17 residues. Trimming cost V 10 bases and J 5 bases; bases outside gene matches: 20. The CDR3 nucleotides are TGTGCCAGCCGAAACAGGGGTTTTACCGCGTACGATCAGCCCCAGCATTTT. Translated: CASRNRGFTAYDQPQHF.

On this clonotype itself: Germline and junction disagree at one end, which may indicate a read error. The chain couples TRBV19 to TRBJ2-7, with a possible D match to TRBD1 (5 bases). Germline V CDR1 and CDR2: LNHDA, SQIVND (reference sequence). The CDR3 is 13 amino acids. CDR3 in amino acids: CASSIGQSYERYF. CDR3 coding DNA: TGTGCCAGTAGTATAGGACAGTCCTACGAGCGGTACTTC.

In its sample, this clonotype was seen many times. This chain links TRBV7-2 with TRBJ2-7; no firm D call. The CDR3 spans 16 residues. V dropped 5 bases and J dropped 3 bases, with 20 bases sitting between them. Germline values: CDR1 SGHTA, CDR2 FQGNSA. The CDR3 coding sequence is TGTGCCAGCAGCCCCTCTGTGGCCTTGACGAACTACGAGCAGTACTTC. Its protein is CASSPSVALTNYEQYF.

Notes on this clonotype: It may be a read error: a sequence one base away is much more abundant. The chain recombines TRBV10-3 with TRBJ1-1, with a tentative D call TRBD1 (5 bases). Per germline, CDR1 ENHRY and CDR2 SYGVKD. This CDR3 is built from 15 residues. V lost 4 bases, J lost 5 bases, and 17 bases lay in between. CDR3 sequence: CAISGSSGGMTEAFF. Here the CDR3 DNA reads TGTGCCATCAGTGGGTCGTCGGGGGGAATGACTGAAGCTTTCTTT.

The J gene is TRBJ1-5, the V gene TRBV19; maybe TRBD1 (6 bases). Germline V CDR1 and CDR2: LNHDA, SQIVND (reference sequence). CDR3 size: 16 residues. Trimming stripped 6 bases from V and 2 bases from J, with 17 bases between. This CDR3 reads CASSPQGTMGNQPQHF. The CDR3 DNA follows: TGTGCCAGTAGCCCCCAGGGGACTATGGGCAATCAGCCCCAGCATTTT.

This rearrangement joins TRBV9 to TRBJ2-7; 9 nucleotides line up with TRBD1. CDR3 size: 15 residues. The V segment lost 3 bases and the J segment 2 bases; nucleotides outside the gene matches: 6. Germline CDR1 SGDLS, CDR2 YYNGEE. This CDR3 is CASSAPRDRAYEQYF. The CDR3 DNA follows: TGTGCCAGCAGCGCCCCCCGGGACAGGGCCTACGAGCAGTACTTC.

This sequence joins TRBV24-1 and TRBJ1-2; 7 bases map to TRBD1. V trimming: 5 bases; J trimming: 3 bases; junction bases outside the gene matches: 14. The CDR3 is made up of 17 amino acids. Germline CDR1 and CDR2: KGHDR and SFDVKD. In DNA, the CDR3 is TGTGCCACCAGTGGTAGACTTCGGACAGGCGGCTACTATGGCTACACCTTC. The encoded protein is CATSGRLRTGGYYGYTF.

V and J are TRBV20-1 and TRBJ2-5, with 11 positions matching TRBD2. The V segment lost 5 bases and the J segment 6 bases; nucleotides outside the gene matches: 11. This CDR3 contains 15 residues. Per the germline V gene, CDR1 is DFQATT and CDR2 is SNEGSKA (reference sequence). For the CDR3, the DNA is TGCAGTGCTGCCTGGTCTAGCGGGGGGCAGCAGACCCAGTACTTC. Its protein product is CSAAWSSGGQQTQYF.

This clonotype was seen repeatedly, ten times or more. The genes are TRBV7-9 and TRBJ2-5, with 8 positions matching TRBD1. Unmatched junction bases numbered 11, after V lost 0 bases and J lost 5 bases. CDR1 is SEHNR, CDR2 FQNEAQ, per germline (reference sequence). CDR3 length: 17 amino acids. This chain's CDR3 is CASSLAPTWTGPETQYF. CDR3 in DNA: TGTGCCAGCAGCTTAGCCCCAACCTGGACAGGGCCGGAGACCCAGTACTTC.

The V and J genes are TRBV6-2 or TRBV6-3 and TRBJ2-7; D perhaps matches TRBD1 (6 bases). V was pared by 6 bases and J by 8 bases, with 14 bases between. From germline, CDR1 is MNHEY and CDR2 SVGEGT. The CDR3 length is 12 residues. The CDR3 loop reads CASSNQGPQQYF. The CDR3 DNA follows: TGTGCCAGCAGCAACCAGGGGCCTCAGCAGTACTTC.

This clonotype was seen at least ten times. The gene calls are TRBV7-9 and TRBJ1-1; 7 nucleotides align to TRBD1. Looked up from germline, CDR1 is SEHNR and CDR2 is FQNEAQ (reference sequence). Trimming cost V 5 bases and J 3 bases; bases outside gene matches: 6. The CDR3 extends over 14 amino acids. CDR3 sequence: CASSPDRVYTEAFF. The CDR3 DNA follows: TGTGCCAGCAGCCCCGACAGGGTATACACTGAAGCTTTCTTT.

This clonotype was counted at least ten times. The J gene is TRBJ2-2, the V gene TRBV19; D gene ambiguous. The CDR3 extends over 14 amino acids. CDR1 and CDR2 (germline): LNHDA, SQIVND (reference sequence). V was pared by 5 bases and J by 7 bases, with 14 bases between. DNA for the CDR3: TGTGCCAGTAGTGTACTCCTCTTTGGCGGGGAGCTGTTTTTT. Amino acid sequence: CASSVLLFGGELFF.

This clonotype was detected many times. This sequence joins TRBV29-1 and TRBJ1-2, with TRBD1 matching 8 bases. CDR3 length equals 13 residues. V shed 6 bases, J shed 8 bases, and the junction held 11 bases outside the gene matches. Germline V lookup: CDR1 SQVTM, CDR2 ANQGSEA. In nucleotides, the CDR3 is TGCAGCGTCAAAGACAGGGGTGCGTACGGCTACACCTTC. Amino acid sequence: CSVKDRGAYGYTF.

In its sample, this clonotype was seen many times. V is TRBV2 and J is TRBJ1-4; no firm D call. Trimming removed 8 bases from V and 7 bases from J, with 11 bases in between. Germline assignment: CDR1 SNHLY and CDR2 FYNNEI. The CDR3 runs 12 residues. CDR3 loop: CASGPGVEKLFF. The DNA for the CDR3 is TGTGCCAGCGGTCCCGGGGTTGAAAAACTGTTTTTT.

This clonotype was seen repeatedly, ten times or more. This rearrangement joins TRBV2 to TRBJ2-2; no clear D. Germline-derived CDR1 and CDR2 are SNHLY and FYNNEI. The CDR3 is 14 residues long. V was clipped by 6 bases and J by 5 bases, with 13 bases between them. The CDR3 loop reads CASSGLRSTGELFF. CDR3 DNA: TGTGCCAGCAGCGGCCTTCGGAGTACCGGGGAGCTGTTTTTT.

V usage is TRBV11-1 and J usage is TRBJ2-1; the D call may be TRBD1 or TRBD2 (5 bases each). The CDR3 totals 14 residues. Germline values: CDR1 SGHAT, CDR2 FQDESV (reference sequence). V was shortened by 5 bases and J by 9 bases, with 17 bases between the two germline ends. The CDR3 loop reads CASSPGPARGEQFF. The CDR3 DNA is TGTGCCAGCAGCCCAGGACCGGCGAGGGGTGAGCAGTTCTTC.

This clonotype was seen many times. The chain couples TRBV7-8 to TRBJ1-6; D may be TRBD1 (6 bases). Trimming removed 2 bases from V and 6 bases from J, with 11 bases in between. CDR3 length equals 15 residues. Germline CDR1 and CDR2: SGHVS and FQNEAQ. CDR3 coding DNA: TGTGCCAGCAGCTTACTGGACAGCCTTAATTCACCCCTCCACTTT. As protein: CASSLLDSLNSPLHF. Full variable domain (remainder filled in from reference TRBV7-8 and TRBJ1-6): GAGVSQSPRYKVAKRGQDVALRCDPISGHVSLFWYQQALGQGPEFLTYFQNEAQLDKSGLPSDRFFAERPEGSVSTLKIQRTQQEDSAVYLCASSLLDSLNSPLHFGNGTRLTVT.

This clonotype has just one count. The rearrangement uses TRBV29-1 and TRBJ1-2; 8 bases map to TRBD1. The V gene end was trimmed by 8 bases and the J gene end by 8 bases; junction bases not matched to a gene: 10. The CDR3 contains 12 residues. Per germline, CDR1 SQVTM and CDR2 ANQGSEA. The CDR3 DNA follows: TGCAGCTCCCGGACAGGGTCGGGCGGCTACACCTTC. As protein: CSSRTGSGGYTF.

This clonotype occurred a few times. The chain carries TRBV7-9 and TRBJ2-7; 9 nucleotides agree with TRBD2. The V gene end was trimmed by 5 bases and the J gene end by 0 bases; junction bases not matched to a gene: 14. This CDR3 has 18 residues. In germline, CDR1 is SEHNR, CDR2 FQNEAQ (reference sequence). The CDR3 DNA follows: TGTGCCAGCAGCACCCCCGGACGGACTAGCGCCCCCTCCTACGAGCAGTACTTC. This sequence encodes CASSTPGRTSAPSYEQYF.

This clonotype was observed many times. CDR3 protein: CAISERDQPQHF. The CDR3 DNA reads TGTGCCATCAGTGAGAGAGATCAGCCCCAGCATTTT. V gene TRBV10-3 combines with J gene TRBJ1-5; D uncertain. Per the germline V gene, CDR1 is ENHRY and CDR2 is SYGVKD. The V end lost 2 bases, the J end lost 5 bases, and 4 bases lay between the germline ends. The CDR3 is 12 residues long.

CDR3 sequence (DNA): TGTGCCAGCAGTCAGGGCCACACTGAAGCTTTCTTT. It is translated as CASSQGHTEAFF. The V and J genes are TRBV25-1 and TRBJ1-1; possible D gene TRBD1, 5 bases. Between the trimmed V and J ends, which lost 5 bases and 3 bases, there was a span of 7 bases. From germline, CDR1 is MGHDK and CDR2 SYGVNS. The CDR3 loop spans 12 amino acids.

Comments on this clonotype: A single base separates this from a much larger clone, so it may be a read error. The V and J genes are TRBV19 and TRBJ2-7; 7 bases line up with TRBD1. After removal of 9 bases from V and 3 bases from J, the junction contained 5 bases not matched to a gene. CDR3 size: 12 residues. The germline CDR1 and CDR2 sequences are LNHDA and SQIVND (reference sequence). CDR3 region: CASWDSYYEQYF. CDR3 coding DNA: TGTGCCAGCTGGGACAGCTACTACGAGCAGTACTTC.